This TCR beta chain was profiled in a study of blood T cell repertoires in COVID-19. Looking at the study overall: Collection of acute and convalescent COVID-19 samples took place in the United States, Italy and Spain.

Methods used by the authors: Using reference gene primer amplification, nucleated cell counts were estimated. The table came from immunoSEQ multiplex PCR; TCRdb's copy has only in-frame clones and leaves some out. V and J calls and clone size follow that table, whereas D and trimming were derived from the DNA. The table lists under 300,000 clones, around 88% of them singletons. This CDR3 is 14 amino acids long. Per germline, CDR1 SNHLY and CDR2 FYNNEI. Trimming removed 4 bases at V and 1 base at J, with 10 bases between. This clone showed up just a few times. This sequence joins TRBV2 and TRBJ1-1; possible D gene TRBD1, 5 bases. The receptor's source is an elderly man with acute or convalescent COVID-19. Sample: peripheral blood. CDR3 region: CASSARVRNTEAFF. CDR3 in DNA: TGTGCCAGCAGTGCCAGGGTGCGGAACACTGAAGCTTTCTTT.